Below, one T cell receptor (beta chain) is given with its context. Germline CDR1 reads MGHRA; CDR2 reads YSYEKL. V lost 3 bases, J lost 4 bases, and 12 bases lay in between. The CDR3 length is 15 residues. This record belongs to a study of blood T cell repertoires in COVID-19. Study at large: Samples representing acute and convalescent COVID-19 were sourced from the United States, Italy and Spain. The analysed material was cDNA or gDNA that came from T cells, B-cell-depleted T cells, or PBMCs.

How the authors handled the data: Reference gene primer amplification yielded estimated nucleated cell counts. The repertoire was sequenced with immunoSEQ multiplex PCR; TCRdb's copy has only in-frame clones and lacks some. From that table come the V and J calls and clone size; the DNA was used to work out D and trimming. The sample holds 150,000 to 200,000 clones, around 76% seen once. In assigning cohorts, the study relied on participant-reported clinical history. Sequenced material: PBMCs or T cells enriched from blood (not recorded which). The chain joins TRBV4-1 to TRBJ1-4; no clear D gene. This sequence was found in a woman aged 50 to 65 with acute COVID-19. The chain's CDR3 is CASSHPARNNEKLFF. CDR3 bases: TGCGCCAGCAGCCACCCTGCGCGGAATAATGAAAAACTGTTTTTT.